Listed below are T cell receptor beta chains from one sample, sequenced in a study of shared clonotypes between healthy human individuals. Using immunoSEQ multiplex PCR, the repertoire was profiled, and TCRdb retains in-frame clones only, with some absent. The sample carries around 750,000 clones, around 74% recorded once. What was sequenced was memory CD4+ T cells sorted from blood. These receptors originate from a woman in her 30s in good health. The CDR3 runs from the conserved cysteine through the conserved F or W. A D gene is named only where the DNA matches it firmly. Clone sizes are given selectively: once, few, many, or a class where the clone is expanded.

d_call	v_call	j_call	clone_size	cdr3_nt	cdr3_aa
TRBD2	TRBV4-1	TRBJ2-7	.	TGCGCCAGCAGCCCCCGGACGGGAGGGCTATACGAGCAGTACTTC	CASSPRTGGLYEQYF
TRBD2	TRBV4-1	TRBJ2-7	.	TGCGCCAGCAGCCACGGAAGGACTAGGGGATACGAGCAGTACTTC	CASSHGRTRGYEQYF
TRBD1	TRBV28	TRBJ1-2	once	TGTGCCAGCACCTCGACCGGGACAGGGGGGTCGCTAGTTGGCTACACCTTC	CASTSTGTGGSLVGYTF
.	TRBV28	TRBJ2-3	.	TGTGCCAGCAGGGGAAGAACAGGAAGGCGAGATACGCAGTATTTT	CASRGRTGRRDTQYF
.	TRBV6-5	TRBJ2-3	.	TGTGCCAGCAGTTACGGGTCGAGTTTTCGCACAGATACGCAGTATTTT	CASSYGSSFRTDTQYF
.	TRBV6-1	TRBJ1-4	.	TGTGCCAGTGGGAACTTGGGGGGTGAAAAACTGTTTTTT	CASGNLGGEKLFF
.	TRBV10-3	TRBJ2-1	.	TGTGCCATCAGTGAGGGCGATGAGCAGTTCTTC	CAISEGDEQFF
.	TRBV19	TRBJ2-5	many	TGTGCCAGTAGTCAAGGGGGTCCGGTCGAGACCCAGTACTTC	CASSQGGPVETQYF
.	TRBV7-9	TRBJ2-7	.	TGTGCCAGCAGCGTAAGTTTGGGGGAGCAGTACTTC	CASSVSLGEQYF
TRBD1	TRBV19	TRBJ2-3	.	TGTGCCAGTGGTCGGACAGGGGGTGAGGGTACGCAGTATTTT	CASGRTGGEGTQYF
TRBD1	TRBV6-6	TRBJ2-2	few	TGTGCCAGCAGAGGTCAGGGGGCTTCATCCTGGGAGCTGTTTTTT	CASRGQGASSWELFF
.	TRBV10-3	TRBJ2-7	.	TGTGCCATCAGTGAGACAGGAACCCGATTGGACTTC	CAISETGTRLDF
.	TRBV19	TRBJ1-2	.	TGTGCCAGTAGTATTACCGGGACGACTGGCTATGGCTACACCTTC	CASSITGTTGYGYTF
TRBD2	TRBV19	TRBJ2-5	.	TGTGCCAGTAGTATACGGAGCGGGAGGGCCGGAGAGACCCAGTACTTC	CASSIRSGRAGETQYF
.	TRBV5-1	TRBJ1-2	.	TGCGCCAGCAGCTCTTTGGCAGGGACCAACTATGGCTACACCTTC	CASSSLAGTNYGYTF
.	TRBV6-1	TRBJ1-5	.	TGTGCCAGCAGTGGGAGGACAGGCAATCAGCCCCAGCATTTT	CASSGRTGNQPQHF
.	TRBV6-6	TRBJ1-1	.	TGTGCCAGCAACACTCCAGGGATGAACACTGAAGCTTTCTTT	CASNTPGMNTEAFF
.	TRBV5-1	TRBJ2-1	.	TGCGCCAGTTCCCGGGACACCTTCTCCTACAATGAGCAGTTCTTC	CASSRDTFSYNEQFF
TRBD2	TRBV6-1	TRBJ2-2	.	TGTGCCAGCATGAGGTCTAGCGGAAACACCGGGGAGCTGTTTTTT	CASMRSSGNTGELFF
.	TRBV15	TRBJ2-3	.	TGTGCCACCCGCCCCGGGGTCACAGATACGCAGTATTTT	CATRPGVTDTQYF
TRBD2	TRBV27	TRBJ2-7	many	TGTGCCAGCAGAAAACTAGCGGGAGGGCCTTTAGGCGAGCAGTACTTC	CASRKLAGGPLGEQYF
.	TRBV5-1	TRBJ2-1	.	TGCGCCAGCAGCGTAAGCGGCAGTGACAATGAGCAGTTCTTC	CASSVSGSDNEQFF
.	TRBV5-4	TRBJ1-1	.	TGTGCCAGCAGCCTACTAGGGGGAAAGGGTGAAGCTTTCTTT	CASSLLGGKGEAFF
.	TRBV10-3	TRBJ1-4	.	TGTGCCATCAGTGCAGTGATTAATGAAAAACTGTTTTTT	CAISAVINEKLFF
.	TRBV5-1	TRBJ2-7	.	TGCGCCAGCAGCCCGGGGGCTATAGGCGAGCAGTACTTC	CASSPGAIGEQYF
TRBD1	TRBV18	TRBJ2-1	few	TGTGCCAGCTCACCTCCGGGACAGGCATACTCCTACAATGAGCAGTTCTTC	CASSPPGQAYSYNEQFF
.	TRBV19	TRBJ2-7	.	TGTGCCAGTAGTCTTACAGGGGTAGGACTATCCCTCGAGCAGTACTTC	CASSLTGVGLSLEQYF
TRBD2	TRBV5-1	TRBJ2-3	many	TGCGCCAGCAGCTCTGGACTAGCGGTTATGACAGATACGCAGTATTTT	CASSSGLAVMTDTQYF
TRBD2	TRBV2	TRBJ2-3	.	TGTGCCAGCAGTGAAGTGGGCGGGAGTGGGAATACGCAGTATTTT	CASSEVGGSGNTQYF
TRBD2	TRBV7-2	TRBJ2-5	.	TGTGCCAGCAGCTTAACTAGCGGCCAAGAGACCCAGTACTTC	CASSLTSGQETQYF
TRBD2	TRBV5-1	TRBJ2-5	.	TGCGCCAGCAGCTTAGGCGGGAGGGCCGGGGAGACCCAGTACTTC	CASSLGGRAGETQYF
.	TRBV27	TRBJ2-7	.	TGTGCCAGCAAGACGCCGACAGCGAACTACGAGCAGTACTTC	CASKTPTANYEQYF
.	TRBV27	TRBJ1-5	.	TGTGCCAGCAGTTGGACATATAGCAATCAGCCCCAGCATTTT	CASSWTYSNQPQHF
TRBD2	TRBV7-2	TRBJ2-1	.	TGTGCCAGCAGCTTAGGTGGGCTAGCGGGAGTCCTAGAGCAGTTCTTC	CASSLGGLAGVLEQFF
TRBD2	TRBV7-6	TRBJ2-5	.	TGTGCCAGCAGCTTACTAGCGGGACCAGAGACCCAGTACTTC	CASSLLAGPETQYF
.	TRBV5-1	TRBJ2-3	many	TGCGCCAGCAGCTTGGTTAGACAAGCCCGCGATACGCAGTATTTT	CASSLVRQARDTQYF
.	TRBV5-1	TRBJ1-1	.	TGCGCCAGCAGCTTGGGTTCAGGGATGAACACTGAAGCTTTCTTT	CASSLGSGMNTEAFF
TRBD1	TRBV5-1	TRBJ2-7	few	TGCGCCAGCAGCCCTGGGACAGGGGGAAGCTACGAGCAGTACTTC	CASSPGTGGSYEQYF
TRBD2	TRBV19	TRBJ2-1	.	TGTGCCAGTAGCCAAGTGCCCCCGGGAGCGGGAGGACACAATGAGCAGTTCTTC	CASSQVPPGAGGHNEQFF
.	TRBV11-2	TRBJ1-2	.	TGTGTCAGCAGCCCGGGCCGTACTAGCTATGGCTACACCTTC	CVSSPGRTSYGYTF
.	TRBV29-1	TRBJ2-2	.	TGCAGCGTTGCGCGTTTCGGGGAGCTGTTTTTT	CSVARFGELFF
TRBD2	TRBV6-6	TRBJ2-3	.	TGTGCCAGCACCCTGGGGACTAGTTCAGATACGCAGTATTTT	CASTLGTSSDTQYF
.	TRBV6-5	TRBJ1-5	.	TGTGCCAGCAGTTACTCGCTTCAGGGAGGTATTCAGCCCCAGCATTTT	CASSYSLQGGIQPQHF
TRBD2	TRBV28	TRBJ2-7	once	TGTGCCAGCAGTTTTGGCGGGAGGTACGAGCAGTACTTC	CASSFGGRYEQYF
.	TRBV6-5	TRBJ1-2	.	TGTGCCAGCAGTTACTCGGCCGGGAGCTCGGATGGCTACACCTTC	CASSYSAGSSDGYTF
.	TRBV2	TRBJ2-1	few	TGTGCCAGCAGGGTAGGGAACTACAATGAGCAGTTCTTC	CASRVGNYNEQFF
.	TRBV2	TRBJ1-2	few	TGTGCCAGCAGTGAACGGGCAGGGATAAACTATGGCTACACCTTC	CASSERAGINYGYTF
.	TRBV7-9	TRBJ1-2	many	TGTGCCAGCAGCTCCCGAGAGGCAGCTAACTATGGCTACACCTTC	CASSSREAANYGYTF
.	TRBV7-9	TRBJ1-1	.	TGTGCCAGCAGCACAGAGGGCGTTGTAGCTTTCTTT	CASSTEGVVAFF
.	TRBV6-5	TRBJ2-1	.	TGTGCCAGCAGACCGACCCGACTAGTGAATGAGCAGTTCTTC	CASRPTRLVNEQFF
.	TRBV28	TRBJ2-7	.	TGTGCCAGCAGCAATCGGGTGTACGAGCAGTACTTC	CASSNRVYEQYF
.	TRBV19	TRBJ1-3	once	TGTGCCAGTAGTCGAGGGCCTGGAAACACCATATATTTT	CASSRGPGNTIYF
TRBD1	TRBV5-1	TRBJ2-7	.	TGCGCCAGCGCAGGGGGCTCTTACGAGCAGTACTTC	CASAGGSYEQYF
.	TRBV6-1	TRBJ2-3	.	TGTGCCAGCAGTGAAGCGATACGCCAGCATAGCACAGATACGCAGTATTTT	CASSEAIRQHSTDTQYF
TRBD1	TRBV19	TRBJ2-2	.	TGTGCCAGTAGTCCAGGACGGACAGGGAAGGGCGGGGAGCTGTTTTTT	CASSPGRTGKGGELFF
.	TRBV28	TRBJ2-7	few	TGTGCCAGCAGTTTGCCGGTAAAGTACGAGCAGTACTTC	CASSLPVKYEQYF
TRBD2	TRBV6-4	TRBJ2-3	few	TGTGCCAGCAGCCTAACTAGCGGGAGTTCAGATACGCAGTATTTT	CASSLTSGSSDTQYF
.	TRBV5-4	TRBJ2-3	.	TGTGCCAGCAGCTGGCTGACATCAGATACGCAGTATTTT	CASSWLTSDTQYF